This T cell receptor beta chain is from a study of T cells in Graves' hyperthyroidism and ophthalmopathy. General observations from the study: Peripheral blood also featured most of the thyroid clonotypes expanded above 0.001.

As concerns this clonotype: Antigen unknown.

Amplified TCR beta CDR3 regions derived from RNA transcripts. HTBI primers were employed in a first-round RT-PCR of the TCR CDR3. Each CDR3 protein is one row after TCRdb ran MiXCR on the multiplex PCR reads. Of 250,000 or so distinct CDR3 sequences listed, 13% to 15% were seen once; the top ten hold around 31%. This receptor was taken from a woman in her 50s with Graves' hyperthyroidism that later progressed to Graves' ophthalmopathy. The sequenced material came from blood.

The CDR3 spells CASSLGSRSGNTIYF. The CDR3 bases are TGTGCCAGCAGCTTGGGTTCTCGCTCTGGAAACACCATATATTTT. V and J are TRBV5-4 and TRBJ1-3; no clear D. CDR3 length equals 15 residues. CDR1 is SGHNT, CDR2 YYREEE, per germline (reference sequence). V was trimmed by 0 bases and J by 0 bases, leaving 7 bases between them.